This T cell receptor (beta chain) was documented in a study of T-cell memory formation after mild COVID-19. CDR3 length: 13 amino acids. The V end lost 6 bases, the J end lost 4 bases, and 12 bases lay between the germline ends. Study-level results: The study found balanced CD4/CD8 in clones contracting day 15 to 85 and a CD4+ lean in later expanders.

Turning to this clonotype: The antigen is not known.

In TCRdb, the 5' RACE reads were re-called with MiXCR into one record per CDR3 protein. Among over 300,000 distinct CDR3 sequences listed, 20% to 25% were seen once. Sequencing was done on a sample of PBMCs or a T cell subset sorted from them (not recorded which). The sequence came from a man aged 18 to 35 who had mild COVID-19 (a few samples of this study predate the infection). Cell type and time point are not known. This chain connects TRBV12-3 or TRBV12-4 to TRBJ1-2; D is possibly TRBD1 (6 bases). The CDR3 spells CASSNRESYGYTF. CDR3 DNA: TGTGCCAGCAGCAACAGGGAAAGCTATGGCTACACCTTC.